There are many counts of the clone carrying this TCR beta chain. Its cognate antigen is unknown. The CDR3 has 14 residues. Trimming took off 7 bases at V and 4 bases at J, with 16 bases between the two ends. Germline values: CDR1 MNHNS, CDR2 SASEGT. After constant-region reverse-primer amplification, full-length variable regions underwent semi-nested PCR with Nested Universal Primer A. Via MiXCR, TCRdb re-called the 5' RACE reads, giving one row per CDR3 protein. This sample has roughly 45,000 distinct CDR3 sequences, with roughly 20% found just once. Study-level points and caveats: In terms of TCR gene usage, tumor memory CD4+ T cells clustered together with blood and lymph node memory CD4+ cells, as well as with lymph node naive CD4+ cells. Tumor-infiltrating Treg TCR alpha and beta sequences overlapped most with tumor naive CD4+ T cells, then blood naive.

Cells sorted as Tregs were CD4+, CD25+ and CD127-/low. The chain uses TRBV6-1 and TRBJ1-2, with unresolved D. The source of this sequence is a female donor with breast cancer. The sample consisted of Tregs sorted from a lymph node. Here the CDR3 reads CASKAGNEAYGYTF. CDR3 sequence (DNA): TGTGCCAGCAAGGCGGGGAACGAGGCCTATGGCTACACCTTC.